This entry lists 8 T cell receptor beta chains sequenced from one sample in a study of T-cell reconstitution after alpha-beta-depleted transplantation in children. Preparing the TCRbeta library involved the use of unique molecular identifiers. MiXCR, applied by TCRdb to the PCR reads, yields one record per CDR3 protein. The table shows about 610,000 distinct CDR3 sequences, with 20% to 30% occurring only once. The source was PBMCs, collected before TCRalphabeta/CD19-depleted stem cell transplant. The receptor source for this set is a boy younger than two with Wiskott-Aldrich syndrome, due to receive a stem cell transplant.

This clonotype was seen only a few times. CDR3 residues: CSAAQIITSARGAGELFF. The DNA for the CDR3 is TGCAGTGCTGCCCAAATAATAACTAGCGCGAGGGGGGCCGGGGAGCTGTTTTTT. The V call is TRBV20-1, the J call TRBJ2-2; D is perhaps TRBD2 (7 bases). The CDR3 is 18 residues long. Trimming removed 5 bases at V and 6 bases at J, with 28 bases between. The germline V gene has CDR1 DFQATT and CDR2 SNEGSKA (reference sequence).

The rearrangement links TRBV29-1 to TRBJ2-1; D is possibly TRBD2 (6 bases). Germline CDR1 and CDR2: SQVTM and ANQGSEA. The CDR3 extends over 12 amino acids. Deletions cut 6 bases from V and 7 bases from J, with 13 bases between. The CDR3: CSVSGSNNEQFF. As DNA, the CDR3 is TGCAGCGTCAGCGGGTCCAATAATGAGCAGTTCTTC.

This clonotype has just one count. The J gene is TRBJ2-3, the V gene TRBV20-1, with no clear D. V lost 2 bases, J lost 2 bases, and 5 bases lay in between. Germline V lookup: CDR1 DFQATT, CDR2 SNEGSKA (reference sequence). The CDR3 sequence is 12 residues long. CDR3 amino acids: CSARMDTDTQYF. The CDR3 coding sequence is TGCAGTGCTAGAATGGACACAGATACGCAGTATTTT.

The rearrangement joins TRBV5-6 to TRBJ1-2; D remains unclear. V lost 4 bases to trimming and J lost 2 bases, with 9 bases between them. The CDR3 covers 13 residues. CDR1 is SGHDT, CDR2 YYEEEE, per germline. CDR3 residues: CASSETRNYGYTF. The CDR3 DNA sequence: TGTGCCAGCAGCGAGACAAGGAACTATGGCTACACCTTC.

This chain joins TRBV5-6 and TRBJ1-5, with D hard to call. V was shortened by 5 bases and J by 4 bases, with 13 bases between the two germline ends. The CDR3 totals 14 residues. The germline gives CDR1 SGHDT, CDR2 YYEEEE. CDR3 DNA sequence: TGTGCCAGCAGTCTTCAGGCCCCAAATCAGCCCCAGCATTTT. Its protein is CASSLQAPNQPQHF.

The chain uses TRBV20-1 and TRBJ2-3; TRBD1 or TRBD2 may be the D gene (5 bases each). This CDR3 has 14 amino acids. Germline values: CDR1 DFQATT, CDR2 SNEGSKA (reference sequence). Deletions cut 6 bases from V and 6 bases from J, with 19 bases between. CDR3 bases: TGCAGTGCCCCCGGGACCTTCTCGGGGGATACGCAGTATTTT. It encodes CSAPGTFSGDTQYF.

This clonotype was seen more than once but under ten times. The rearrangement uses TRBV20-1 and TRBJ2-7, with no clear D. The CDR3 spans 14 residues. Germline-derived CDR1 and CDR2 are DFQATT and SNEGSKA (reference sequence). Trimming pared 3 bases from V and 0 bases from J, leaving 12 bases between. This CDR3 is CSARMPRSSYEQYF. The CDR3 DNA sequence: TGCAGTGCTAGGATGCCTCGAAGCTCCTACGAGCAGTACTTC.

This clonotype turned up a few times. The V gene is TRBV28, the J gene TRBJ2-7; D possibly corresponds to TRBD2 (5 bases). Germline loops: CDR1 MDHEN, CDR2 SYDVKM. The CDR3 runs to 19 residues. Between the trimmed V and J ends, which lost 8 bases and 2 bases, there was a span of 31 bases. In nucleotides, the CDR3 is TGTGCCAGCTTTAAGGTACCGGGGTCTCAAGGATGGGCAACCTACGAGCAGTACTTC. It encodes CASFKVPGSQGWATYEQYF. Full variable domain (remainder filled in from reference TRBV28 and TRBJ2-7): DVKVTQSSRYLVKRTGEKVFLECVQDMDHENMFWYRQDPGLGLRLIYFSYDVKMKEKGDIPEGYSVSREKKERFSLILESASTNQTSMYLCASFKVPGSQGWATYEQYFGPGTRLTVT.